The 25 T cell receptor beta chains below were found in one sample sequenced in a study of T cell responses to AZD1222 COVID-19 vaccine. Assay: immunoSEQ multiplex PCR; the TCRdb copy retains only in-frame clones and omits some. The data hold under 200,000 clones, with more than 90% observed a single time. The sequencing here drew on peripheral blood, taken 28 days after the second dose of the MenACWY control vaccine. Receptor source: an adult who received the MenACWY meningococcal vaccine as a control.

The rearrangement links TRBV19 to TRBJ1-6; 7 positions agree with TRBD1. CDR3 length: 13 amino acids. Germline CDR1 is LNHDA and CDR2 is SQIVND (reference sequence). V dropped 8 bases and J dropped 5; count of bases not matched to a gene: 3. The CDR3: CASGTGDNSPLHF. The CDR3 DNA follows: TGTGCCAGTGGAACAGGGGATAATTCACCCCTCCACTTT. The full variable domain, completed using reference TRBV19 and TRBJ1-6, is DGGITQSPKYLFRKEGQNVTLSCEQNLNHDAMYWYRQDPGQGLRLIYYSQIVNDFQKGDIAEGYSVSREKKESFPLTVTSAQKNPTAFYLCASGTGDNSPLHFGNGTRLTVT.

This chain links TRBV7-2 with TRBJ1-2; TRBD1 matches at 7 bases. Germline loops: CDR1 SGHTA, CDR2 FQGNSA. The CDR3 spans 13 residues. The junction had 3 bases not matched to a gene; V was cut back by 5 bases and J by 3 bases. CDR3: CASSAGQHYGYTF. The CDR3 nucleotides read TGTGCCAGCAGCGCGGGACAGCACTATGGCTACACCTTC.

The chain uses TRBV5-4 and TRBJ2-1; a possible D gene is TRBD2 (6 bases). Germline CDR1 is SGHNT and CDR2 is YYREEE (reference sequence). The CDR3 spans 13 residues. The V and J ends lost 4 bases and 4 bases respectively, with 9 bases between them. The CDR3 region has the DNA TGTGCCAGCAGCCCTAGCGTTTACAATGAGCAGTTCTTC. The encoded protein is CASSPSVYNEQFF.

Written as DNA, the CDR3 is TGTGCCAGCAGCTCTACTCGGCTGGGGTTACACAATGAGCAGTTCTTC. It yields the protein CASSSTRLGLHNEQFF. The V gene is TRBV7-8, the J gene TRBJ2-1; D is unclear. There are 16 residues in the CDR3. V was trimmed by 4 bases and J by 5 bases, leaving 18 bases between them. Per the germline V gene, CDR1 is SGHVS and CDR2 is FQNEAQ. Full variable domain (outside the CDR3, taken from reference TRBV7-8 and TRBJ2-1): GAGVSQSPRYKVAKRGQDVALRCDPISGHVSLFWYQQALGQGPEFLTYFQNEAQLDKSGLPSDRFFAERPEGSVSTLKIQRTQQEDSAVYLCASSSTRLGLHNEQFFGPGTRLTVL.

The chain employs TRBV27 and TRBJ1-5; D may be TRBD1 (5 bases). This CDR3 is 13 amino acids long. The V end was cut by 8 bases, the J end by 3 bases, with 11 bases between. Germline CDR1 reads MNHEY; CDR2 reads SMNVEV (reference sequence). The CDR3 region is CASRLGDNQPQHF. The DNA of the CDR3 is TGTGCCAGCCGACTAGGGGACAATCAGCCCCAGCATTTT.

This clone was counted once. The rearrangement joins TRBV2 to TRBJ1-2, with D perhaps matching TRBD1 (5 bases). V lost 1 base and J lost 4, with 7 bases in between. Per the germline V gene, CDR1 is SNHLY and CDR2 is FYNNEI. The CDR3 contains 13 residues. CDR3 DNA sequence: TGTGCCAGCAGTGAAGACAGGACCTATGGCTACACCTTC. Amino acids: CASSEDRTYGYTF.

The CDR3 nucleotides read TGTGCCAGCAGCCAAAGTCCCCAGAATAGCAATCAGCCCCAGCATTTT. As protein: CASSQSPQNSNQPQHF. The genes are TRBV3-1 (or the pseudogene TRBV3-2) and TRBJ1-5, with D uncertain. Germline-derived CDR1 and CDR2 are LGHDT and YNNKEL (reference sequence). The CDR3 has 16 amino acids. The V end was cut by 2 bases, the J end by 0 bases, with 11 bases between.

Comments on this clone: Other DNA sequences in the sample encode the same CDR3. The V and J genes are TRBV24-1 and TRBJ1-5, with unresolved D. The CDR3 spans 12 residues. Trimming removed 4 bases at V and 4 bases at J, with 4 bases between. CDR1 and CDR2 (germline): KGHDR, SFDVKD. The CDR3 coding sequence is TGTGCCACCAGTGACCCAAATCAGCCCCAGCATTTT. It translates to CATSDPNQPQHF.

The chain links TRBV27 to TRBJ1-6; 7 bases agree with TRBD1. The germline CDR1 and CDR2 sequences are MNHEY and SMNVEV (reference sequence). V lost 5 bases, J lost 8 bases, and 9 bases stayed unmatched. CDR3 size: 15 residues. Here the CDR3 DNA reads TGTGCCAGCAGTATCACAAATACAGGGGATTCACCCCTCCACTTT. Protein sequence: CASSITNTGDSPLHF.

The rearrangement uses TRBV3-1 (or the pseudogene TRBV3-2) and TRBJ1-2, with 8 nucleotides matching TRBD1. In germline, CDR1 is LGHDT, CDR2 YNNKEL (reference sequence). The CDR3 consists of 14 residues. V dropped 4 bases and J dropped 1; count of bases not matched to a gene: 2. DNA for the CDR3: TGTGCCAGCAGCCTGGGGACAGGTAACTATGGCTACACCTTC. This gives the protein CASSLGTGNYGYTF.

V gene TRBV4-3 combines with J gene TRBJ2-5; 10 nucleotides match TRBD2. Unmatched junction bases numbered 2, after V lost 2 bases and J lost 5 bases. The CDR3 runs 14 residues. From germline, CDR1 is LGHNA and CDR2 YSLEER. The chain's CDR3 is CASSQLAGVETQYF. For the CDR3, the DNA is TGCGCCAGCAGCCAACTAGCGGGAGTTGAGACCCAGTACTTC.

This clone was counted a single time. The DNA for the CDR3 is TGTGCCAGCAGTTTCGGACCGATGATTGTCGATGGCTACACCTTC. Translation: CASSFGPMIVDGYTF. The V call is TRBV6-5, the J call TRBJ1-2, with unresolved D. Germline CDR1 reads MNHEY; CDR2 reads SVGAGI. The V end was cut by 4 bases, the J end by 6 bases, with 18 bases between. This CDR3 spans 15 amino acids.

The count of this clone is one. The chain has TRBV5-1 and TRBJ1-1; D is ambiguous. The germline V gene has CDR1 SGHRS and CDR2 YFSETQ. The CDR3 has 12 residues. Trimming removed 0 bases at V and 7 bases at J, with 7 bases between. The CDR3 nucleotides are TGCGCCAGCAGCTTGGACCTCAATGAAGCTTTCTTT. Translating gives CASSLDLNEAFF.

A single count supports this clone. Other DNA sequences from this sample encode an identical CDR3 as well. The V gene is TRBV18, the J gene TRBJ2-3; D is uncertain. V was clipped by 0 bases and J by 2 bases, with 3 bases between them. CDR3 length: 13 amino acids. Germline V gene data show CDR1 as KGHSH and CDR2 as LQKENI. The CDR3 loop reads CASSPPSTDTQYF. The DNA for the CDR3 is TGTGCCAGCTCACCACCTTCCACAGATACGCAGTATTTT.

This chain uses TRBV30 with TRBJ2-5; the D is unclear. In germline, CDR1 is GTSNPN, CDR2 SVGIG (reference sequence). The ends were cut back, 3 bases at V and 4 bases at J, with 12 bases in the middle. This CDR3 is built from 13 residues. This CDR3 reads CAWRENRLETQYF. As DNA, the CDR3 is TGTGCCTGGAGAGAGAATCGGCTAGAGACCCAGTACTTC.

The chain recombines TRBV4-2 with TRBJ2-1; no clear D. The germline V gene encodes CDR1 LGHNA and CDR2 YNFKEQ. CDR3 length: 14 amino acids. The ends were cut back, 0 bases at V and 4 bases at J, with 7 bases in the middle. CDR3 nucleotides: TGTGCCAGCAGCCAAGATATCAGATACAATGAGCAGTTCTTC. Protein sequence: CASSQDIRYNEQFF.

The genes are TRBV5-1 and TRBJ2-5, with D perhaps TRBD2 (5 bases). This CDR3 is built from 16 residues. CDR1 and CDR2 (germline): SGHRS, YFSETQ. V was shortened by 0 bases and J by 0 bases, with 12 bases between the two germline ends. This chain's CDR3 is CASSLAGRGNQETQYF. In DNA form, the CDR3 reads TGCGCCAGCAGCTTGGCCGGTAGAGGGAACCAAGAGACCCAGTACTTC.

For the CDR3, the DNA is TGTGCCAGCAGCTTAGCGGGAGGGAGCTCCTACGAGCAGTACTTC. Protein: CASSLAGGSSYEQYF. This sequence joins TRBV7-9 and TRBJ2-7; 7 nucleotides line up with TRBD2. With 0 bases clipped from V and 0 bases from J, the junction kept 2 bases outside the gene matches. The CDR3 covers 15 residues. Germline CDR1 is SEHNR and CDR2 is FQNEAQ (reference sequence).

J is TRBJ2-2 and V is TRBV7-3; D unclear. V lost 5 bases to trimming and J lost 3 bases, with 4 bases between them. The CDR3 runs to 12 residues. Germline V lookup: CDR1 SGHTA, CDR2 FQGTGA. The CDR3 loop is CASSPDTGELFF. The CDR3 coding sequence is TGTGCCAGCAGCCCGGACACCGGGGAGCTGTTTTTT.

The chain recombines TRBV2 with TRBJ2-7; no definite D call. Germline CDR1 reads SNHLY; CDR2 reads FYNNEI. V shed 7 bases and J shed 3 bases, with 7 bases lying between them. CDR3 size: 11 residues. Here the CDR3 reads CASTGLYEQYF. The DNA for the CDR3 is TGTGCCAGCACGGGCCTCTACGAGCAGTACTTC.

This chain links TRBV18 with TRBJ2-5, with a weak D call TRBD2 (6 bases). The CDR3 runs to 14 residues. Per the germline V gene, CDR1 is KGHSH and CDR2 is LQKENI. V dropped 5 bases and J dropped 1 base, with 11 bases sitting between them. DNA of the CDR3: TGTGCCAGCTCAGCACGGGGACTCCAAGAGACCCAGTACTTC. Translation: CASSARGLQETQYF.

The chain joins TRBV9 to TRBJ2-5; the match to TRBD2 covers 9 bases. The germline CDR1 and CDR2 sequences are SGDLS and YYNGEE. There are 16 residues in the CDR3. V lost 0 bases, J lost 7 bases, and 10 bases stayed unmatched. The CDR3 nucleotides are TGTGCCAGCAGCGTAGGGTCTAGCGGGAAAGGTGGGACCCAGTACTTC. Its translation: CASSVGSSGKGGTQYF.

This rearrangement joins TRBV6-1 to TRBJ1-5; D is unresolved. The CDR3 is 15 amino acids. Per the germline V gene, CDR1 is MNHNS and CDR2 is SASEGT. V was pared by 0 bases and J by 4 bases, with 10 bases between. CDR3 sequence reads: CASSEAGSRNQPQHF. DNA for the CDR3: TGTGCCAGCAGTGAAGCGGGGAGTCGGAATCAGCCCCAGCATTTT.

CDR3 bases: TGTGCCAGCACCGCATTTGGAGGAGGAGATACGCAGTATTTT. Encoded protein: CASTAFGGGDTQYF. V and J are TRBV9 and TRBJ2-3, with D possibly being TRBD2 (5 bases). Germline CDR1 reads SGDLS; CDR2 reads YYNGEE. Trimming left V 6 bases short and J 5 bases short, with 16 bases between. The CDR3 runs 14 residues.

This clone was seen only once. The V call is TRBV7-9, the J call TRBJ2-1, with D uncertain. This CDR3 comprises 12 residues. Deletions cut 1 base from V and 13 bases from J, with 11 bases between. CDR1 is SEHNR, CDR2 FQNEAQ, per germline (reference sequence). The CDR3: CASSLGRVHQFF. The CDR3 DNA is TGTGCCAGCAGCTTAGGGCGCGTTCATCAGTTCTTC.